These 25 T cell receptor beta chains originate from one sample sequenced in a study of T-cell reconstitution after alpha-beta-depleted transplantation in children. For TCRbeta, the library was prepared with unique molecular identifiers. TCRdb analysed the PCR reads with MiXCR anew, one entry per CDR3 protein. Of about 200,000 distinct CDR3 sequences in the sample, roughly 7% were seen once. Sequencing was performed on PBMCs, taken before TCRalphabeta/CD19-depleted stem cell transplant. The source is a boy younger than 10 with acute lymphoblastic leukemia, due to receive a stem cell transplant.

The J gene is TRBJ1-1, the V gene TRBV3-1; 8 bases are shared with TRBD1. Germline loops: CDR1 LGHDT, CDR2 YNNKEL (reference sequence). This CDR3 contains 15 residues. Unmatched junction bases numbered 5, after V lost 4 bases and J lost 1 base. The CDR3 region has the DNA TGTGCCAGCAGCCCTGACAGGGGTTGGAACACTGAAGCTTTCTTT. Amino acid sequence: CASSPDRGWNTEAFF.

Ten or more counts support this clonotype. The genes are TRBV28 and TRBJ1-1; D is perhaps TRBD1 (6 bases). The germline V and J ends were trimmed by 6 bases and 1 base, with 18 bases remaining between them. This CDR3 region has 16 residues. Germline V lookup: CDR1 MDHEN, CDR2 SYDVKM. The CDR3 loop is CASSPRRGAQNTEAFF. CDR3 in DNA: TGTGCCAGCAGCCCGCGGCGGGGGGCGCAGAACACTGAAGCTTTCTTT.

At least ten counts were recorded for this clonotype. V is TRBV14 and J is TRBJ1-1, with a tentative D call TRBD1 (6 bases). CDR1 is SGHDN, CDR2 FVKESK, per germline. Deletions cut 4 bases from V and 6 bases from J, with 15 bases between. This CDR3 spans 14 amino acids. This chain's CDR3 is CASSRSGVAAEAFF. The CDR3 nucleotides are TGTGCCAGCAGCCGCTCAGGGGTAGCGGCTGAAGCTTTCTTT.

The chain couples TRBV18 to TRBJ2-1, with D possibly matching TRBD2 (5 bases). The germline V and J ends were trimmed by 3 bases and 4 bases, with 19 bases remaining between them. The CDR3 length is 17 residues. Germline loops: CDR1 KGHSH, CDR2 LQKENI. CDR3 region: CASSPTVRSGLYNEQFF. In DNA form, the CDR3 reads TGTGCCAGCTCACCTACCGTGCGTAGTGGACTTTACAATGAGCAGTTCTTC.

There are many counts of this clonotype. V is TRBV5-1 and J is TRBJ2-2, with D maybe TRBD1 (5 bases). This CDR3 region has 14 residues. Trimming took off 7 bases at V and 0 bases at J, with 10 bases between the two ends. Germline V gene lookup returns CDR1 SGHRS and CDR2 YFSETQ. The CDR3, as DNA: TGCGCCAGCCAGGGAATCACGAACACCGGGGAGCTGTTTTTT. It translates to CASQGITNTGELFF.

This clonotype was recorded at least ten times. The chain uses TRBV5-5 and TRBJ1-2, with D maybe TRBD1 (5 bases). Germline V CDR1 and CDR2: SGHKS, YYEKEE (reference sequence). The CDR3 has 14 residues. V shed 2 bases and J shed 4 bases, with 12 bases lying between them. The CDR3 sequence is CASSFLGHGYGYTF. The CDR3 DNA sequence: TGTGCCAGCAGCTTCCTGGGGCATGGCTATGGCTACACCTTC.

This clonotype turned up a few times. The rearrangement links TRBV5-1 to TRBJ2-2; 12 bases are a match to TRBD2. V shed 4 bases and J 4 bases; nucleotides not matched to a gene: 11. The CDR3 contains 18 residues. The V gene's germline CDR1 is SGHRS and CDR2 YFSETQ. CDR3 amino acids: CASSPQTSGRSGTGELFF. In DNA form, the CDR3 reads TGCGCCAGCAGCCCGCAGACTAGCGGGAGATCGGGCACCGGGGAGCTGTTTTTT.

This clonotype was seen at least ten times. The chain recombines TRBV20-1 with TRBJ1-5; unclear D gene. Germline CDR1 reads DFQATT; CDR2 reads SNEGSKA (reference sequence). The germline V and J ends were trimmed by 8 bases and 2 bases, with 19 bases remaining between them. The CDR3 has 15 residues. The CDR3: CSTVPRSIGNQPQHF. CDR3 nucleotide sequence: TGCAGTACGGTCCCCAGGTCGATAGGCAATCAGCCCCAGCATTTT.

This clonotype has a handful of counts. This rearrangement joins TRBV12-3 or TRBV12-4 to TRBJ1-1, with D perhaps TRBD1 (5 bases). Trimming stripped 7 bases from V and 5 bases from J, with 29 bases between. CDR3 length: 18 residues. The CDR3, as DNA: TGTGCCAGCACCAAATCCACCGTGTTACAGGCCTCGGGGACTGAAGCTTTCTTT. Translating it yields CASTKSTVLQASGTEAFF.

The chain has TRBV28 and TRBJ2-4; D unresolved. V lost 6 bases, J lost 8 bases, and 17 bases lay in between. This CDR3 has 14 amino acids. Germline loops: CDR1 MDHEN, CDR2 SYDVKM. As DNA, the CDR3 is TGTGCCAGCAGGGCCTTAGAGGTAGCTGACATTCAGTACTTC. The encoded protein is CASRALEVADIQYF.

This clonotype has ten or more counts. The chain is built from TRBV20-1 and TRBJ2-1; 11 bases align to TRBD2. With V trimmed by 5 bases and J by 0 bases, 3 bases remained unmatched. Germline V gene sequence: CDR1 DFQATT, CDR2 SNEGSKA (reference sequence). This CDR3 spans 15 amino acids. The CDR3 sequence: CSAPGLADSYNEQFF. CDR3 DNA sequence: TGCAGTGCTCCGGGACTAGCGGACTCCTACAATGAGCAGTTCTTC.

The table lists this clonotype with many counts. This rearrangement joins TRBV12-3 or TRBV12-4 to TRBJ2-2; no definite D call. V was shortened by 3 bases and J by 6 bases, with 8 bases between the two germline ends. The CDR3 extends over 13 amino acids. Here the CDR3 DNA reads TGTGCCAGCAGTTTCCACACCGCCGGGGAGCTGTTTTTT. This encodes CASSFHTAGELFF.

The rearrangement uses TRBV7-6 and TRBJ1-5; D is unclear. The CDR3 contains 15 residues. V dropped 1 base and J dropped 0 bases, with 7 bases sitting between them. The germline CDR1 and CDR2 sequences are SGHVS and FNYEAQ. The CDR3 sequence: CASSLVADSNQPQHF. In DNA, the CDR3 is TGTGCCAGCAGCTTAGTAGCGGATAGCAATCAGCCCCAGCATTTT.

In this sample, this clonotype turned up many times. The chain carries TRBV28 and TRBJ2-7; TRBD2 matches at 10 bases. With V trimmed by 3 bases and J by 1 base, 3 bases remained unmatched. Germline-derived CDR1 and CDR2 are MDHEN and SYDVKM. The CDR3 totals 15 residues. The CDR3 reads CASSLVSGRSYEQYF. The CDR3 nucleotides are TGTGCCAGCAGTTTGGTTAGCGGGAGGTCCTACGAGCAGTACTTC.

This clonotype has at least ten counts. Written as DNA, the CDR3 is TGTGCCACTTCTAGCGGGAGTATGAATGAGCAGTTCTTC. This codes for CATSSGSMNEQFF. V usage is TRBV10-3 and J usage is TRBJ2-1; the match to TRBD2 covers 10 bases. The CDR3 consists of 13 residues. V was pared by 10 bases and J by 7 bases, with 7 bases of the junction left unmatched. Germline assignment: CDR1 ENHRY and CDR2 SYGVKD.

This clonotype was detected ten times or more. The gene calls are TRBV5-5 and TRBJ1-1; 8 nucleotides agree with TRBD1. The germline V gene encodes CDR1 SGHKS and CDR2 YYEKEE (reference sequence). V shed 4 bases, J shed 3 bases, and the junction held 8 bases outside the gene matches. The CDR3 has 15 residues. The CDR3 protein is CASSLGTGPYTEAFF. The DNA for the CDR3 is TGTGCCAGCAGCCTAGGGACAGGACCTTACACTGAAGCTTTCTTT.

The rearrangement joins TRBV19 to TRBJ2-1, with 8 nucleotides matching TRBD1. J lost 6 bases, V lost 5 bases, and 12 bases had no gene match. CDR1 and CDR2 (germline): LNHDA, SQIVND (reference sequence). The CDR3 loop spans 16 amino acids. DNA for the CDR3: TGTGCCAGTAGTGAGTCGGACAGGGCAACGGGCAATGAGCAGTTCTTC. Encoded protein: CASSESDRATGNEQFF.

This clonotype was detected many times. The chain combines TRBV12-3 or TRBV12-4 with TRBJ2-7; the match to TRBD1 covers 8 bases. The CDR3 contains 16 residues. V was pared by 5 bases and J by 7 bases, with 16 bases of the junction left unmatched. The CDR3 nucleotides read TGTGCCAGCAGTCATGCCTCGGGACAGGCCTATAGGGAGCAGTACTTC. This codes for CASSHASGQAYREQYF.

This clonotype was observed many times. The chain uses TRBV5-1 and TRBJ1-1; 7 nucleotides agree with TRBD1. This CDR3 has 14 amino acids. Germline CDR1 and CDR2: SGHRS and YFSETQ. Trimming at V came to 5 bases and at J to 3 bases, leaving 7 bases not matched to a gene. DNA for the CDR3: TGCGCCAGCAGGCGCGGGACAGATCACACTGAAGCTTTCTTT. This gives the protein CASRRGTDHTEAFF.

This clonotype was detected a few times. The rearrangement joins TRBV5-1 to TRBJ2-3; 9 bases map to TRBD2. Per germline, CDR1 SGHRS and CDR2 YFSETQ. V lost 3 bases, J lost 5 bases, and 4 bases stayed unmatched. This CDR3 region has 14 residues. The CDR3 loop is CASSWRGGEDTQYF. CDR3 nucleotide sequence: TGCGCCAGCAGCTGGCGGGGGGGCGAAGATACGCAGTATTTT.

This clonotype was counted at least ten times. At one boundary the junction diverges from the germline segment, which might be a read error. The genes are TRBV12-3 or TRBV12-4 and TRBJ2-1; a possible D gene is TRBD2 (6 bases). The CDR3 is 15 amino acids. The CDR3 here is CASTLQEGLYNEQFF. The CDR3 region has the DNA TGTGCCAGCACTTTACAGGAGGGCCTGTACAATGAGCAGTTCTTC.

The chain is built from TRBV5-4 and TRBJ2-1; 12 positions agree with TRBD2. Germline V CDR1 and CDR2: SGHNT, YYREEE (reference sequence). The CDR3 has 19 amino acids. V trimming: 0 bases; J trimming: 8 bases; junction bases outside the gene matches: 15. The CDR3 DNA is TGTGCCAGCAGCTTGGCCGTGAGGCCTAGCGGGAGGGCCGTCGATGAGCAGTTCTTC. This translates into CASSLAVRPSGRAVDEQFF.

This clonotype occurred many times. CDR3 nucleotides: TGTGCCAGCAGTCGACCGGGACCCTTCTACGAGCAGTACTTC. Translated, it gives CASSRPGPFYEQYF. The chain recombines TRBV12-3 or TRBV12-4 with TRBJ2-7; the D call may be TRBD1 or TRBD2 (5 bases each). V lost 5 bases and J 3 bases, leaving 14 bases between the germline ends. The CDR3 runs to 14 residues.

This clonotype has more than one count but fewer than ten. The CDR3 DNA follows: TGTGCCAGCAGCCCCCCTTTTCGGCCCCTCCACTTT. Translating gives CASSPPFRPLHF. The rearrangement links TRBV7-9 to TRBJ1-6; D not certain. Trimming stripped 5 bases from V and 13 bases from J, with 12 bases between. The CDR3 extends over 12 amino acids. CDR1 and CDR2 from the germline V gene are SEHNR and FQNEAQ (reference sequence).

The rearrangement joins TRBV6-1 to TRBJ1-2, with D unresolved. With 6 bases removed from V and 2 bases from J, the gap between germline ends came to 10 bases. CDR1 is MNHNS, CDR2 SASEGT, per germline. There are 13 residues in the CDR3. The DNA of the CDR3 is TGTGCCAGCAGGGGAACTACGAACTATGGCTACACCTTC. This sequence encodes CASRGTTNYGYTF.